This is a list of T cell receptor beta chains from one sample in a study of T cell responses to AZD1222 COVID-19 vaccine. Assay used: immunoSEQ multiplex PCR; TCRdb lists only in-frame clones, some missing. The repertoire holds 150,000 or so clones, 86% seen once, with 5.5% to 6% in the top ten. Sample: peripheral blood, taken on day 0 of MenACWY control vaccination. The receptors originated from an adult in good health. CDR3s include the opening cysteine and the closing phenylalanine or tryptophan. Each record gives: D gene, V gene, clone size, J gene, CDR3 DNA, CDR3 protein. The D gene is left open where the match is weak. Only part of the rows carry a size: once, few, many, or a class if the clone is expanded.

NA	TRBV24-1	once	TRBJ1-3	TGTGCCACCAGTGACCCTAGGGGCTCTGGAAACACCATATATTTT	CATSDPRGSGNTIYF
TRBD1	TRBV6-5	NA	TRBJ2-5	TGTGCCAGCAGTTATGGGACAGGGAAAGAGACCCAGTACTTC	CASSYGTGKETQYF
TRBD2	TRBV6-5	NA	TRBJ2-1	TGTGCCAGCAGCTCTACTAGCGGGATCTACAATGAGCAGTTCTTC	CASSSTSGIYNEQFF
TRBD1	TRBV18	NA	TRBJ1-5	TGTGCCAGCTCACCGGGACAGGGTATTGCTCAGCCCCAGCATTTT	CASSPGQGIAQPQHF
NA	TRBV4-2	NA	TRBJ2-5	TGTGCCAGCAGCCAAGATCCGTCCTCGGTTGGGGCATTCTCTGAAGAGACCCAGTACTTC	CASSQDPSSVGAFSEETQYF
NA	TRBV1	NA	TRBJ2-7	TGCACCAGCAGCCAAGATGCACTAGCGGGAGGGAGGTCCTACGAGCAGTACTTC	CTSSQDALAGGRSYEQYF
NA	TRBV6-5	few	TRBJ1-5	TGTGCCAGCAATCCGGGCCCTAATCAGCCCCAGCATTTT	CASNPGPNQPQHF
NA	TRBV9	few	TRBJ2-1	TGTGCCAGCAATACAGGGCGCGGCAATGAGCAGTTCTTC	CASNTGRGNEQFF
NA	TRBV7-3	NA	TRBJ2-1	TGTGCCAGCAGCTCTAGCTCCGCCGGATACAATGAGCAGTTCTTC	CASSSSSAGYNEQFF
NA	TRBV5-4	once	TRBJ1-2	TGTGCCAGCAGTCTTGACAGACCCTATGGCTACACCTTC	CASSLDRPYGYTF
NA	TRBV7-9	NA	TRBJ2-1	TGTGCCAGCAGCTTTAAGGGTGAGCAGTTCTTC	CASSFKGEQFF
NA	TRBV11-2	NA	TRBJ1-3	TGTGCCACCGGCAGGGCTCTCTCTGGAAACACCATATATTTT	CATGRALSGNTIYF
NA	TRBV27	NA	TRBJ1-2	TGTGCCAGCAAAGGGCCGAACTATGGCTACACCTTC	CASKGPNYGYTF
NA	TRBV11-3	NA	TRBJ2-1	TGTGCCAGCAGCTTAGAGTCGGCGGGATGGTACAATGAGCAGTTCTTC	CASSLESAGWYNEQFF
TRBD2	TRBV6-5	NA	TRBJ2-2	TGTGCCAGCAGTTACATGGCGGGGGGGCCCGGGGAGCTGTTTTTT	CASSYMAGGPGELFF
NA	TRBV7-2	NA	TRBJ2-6	TGTGCCAGCAGCTTAATTTCGGGATCTGGGGCCAACGTCCTGACTTTC	CASSLISGSGANVLTF
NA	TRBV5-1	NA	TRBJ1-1	TGCGCCAGCAGCCAAGGACCTAGTGGTGAAGCTTTCTTT	CASSQGPSGEAFF
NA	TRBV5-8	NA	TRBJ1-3	TGTGCCAGCAGCTACGGACGCCTCTCTGGAAACACCATATATTTT	CASSYGRLSGNTIYF
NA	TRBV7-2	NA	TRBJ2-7	TGTGCCAGCAGCCGGGAACCTTACGAGCAGTACTTC	CASSREPYEQYF
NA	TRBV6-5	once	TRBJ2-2	TGTGCCAGCAGTCTACGGAGGGCCGGGGAGCTGTTTTTT	CASSLRRAGELFF
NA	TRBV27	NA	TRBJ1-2	TGTGCCAGCAGCCCACAGGGTTTGCGTTTCGGCTACACCTTC	CASSPQGLRFGYTF
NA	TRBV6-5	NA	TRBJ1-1	TGTGCCAGCACCCAAGTCCAGGGAAACACTGAAGCTTTCTTT	CASTQVQGNTEAFF
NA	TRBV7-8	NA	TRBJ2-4	TGTGCCAGCAGCTTAGCGCCCGCGGGACAGATTAACAAAAACATTCAGTACTTC	CASSLAPAGQINKNIQYF
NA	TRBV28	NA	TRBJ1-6	TGTGCCAGCAGCCTTCCTCCCCGCGACATCTCCTATAATTCACCCCTCCACTTT	CASSLPPRDISYNSPLHF
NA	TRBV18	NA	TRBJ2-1	TGTGCCAGCTCACAACAGGGATACAATGAGCAGTTCTTC	CASSQQGYNEQFF
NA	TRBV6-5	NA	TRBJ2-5	TGTGCCAGCAGTTACTTGGGGGCAGAGACCCAGTACTTC	CASSYLGAETQYF
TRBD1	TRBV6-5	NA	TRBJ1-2	TGTGCCAGCAGATCGACCGACAGGGGAGCCCATGGCTACACCTTC	CASRSTDRGAHGYTF
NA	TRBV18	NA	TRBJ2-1	TGTGCCAGCTCACCATGGGGGTCTAGCTCCTACAATGAGCAGTTCTTC	CASSPWGSSSYNEQFF
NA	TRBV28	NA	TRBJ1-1	TGTGCCAGCAGTTTGGCGGGAACTGAAGCTTTCTTT	CASSLAGTEAFF
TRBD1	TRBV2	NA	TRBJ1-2	TGTGCCAGCAGTGCCGACAGGGCGCGTGGCTACACCTTC	CASSADRARGYTF
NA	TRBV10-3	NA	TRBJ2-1	TGTGCCATCAGGGCGGGCAACAATGAGCAGTTCTTC	CAIRAGNNEQFF
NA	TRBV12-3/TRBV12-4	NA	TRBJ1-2	TGTGCCAGCAGGACCTCGGCAAATAGCTACACCTTC	CASRTSANSYTF
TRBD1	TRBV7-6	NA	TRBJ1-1	TGTGCCAGCAGCCCGGGAGGGGGCCTCACTGAAGCTTTCTTT	CASSPGGGLTEAFF
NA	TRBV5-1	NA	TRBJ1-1	TGCGCCAGCAGCTTGGGGGACACAGGGAACACTGAAGCTTTCTTT	CASSLGDTGNTEAFF
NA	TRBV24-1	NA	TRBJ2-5	TGTGCCACCAGTGACCCTAAAGGCCTAGAGACCCAGTACTTC	CATSDPKGLETQYF
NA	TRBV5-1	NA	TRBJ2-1	TGCGCCAGCAGCTTGCTATGGCCTACCCCCAATGAGCAGTTCTTC	CASSLLWPTPNEQFF
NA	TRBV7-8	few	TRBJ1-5	TGTGCCAGCAGCTTAGACGACTATTCCCCACGGGGGGGGCTAGGTCAGCCCCAGCATTTT	CASSLDDYSPRGGLGQPQHF
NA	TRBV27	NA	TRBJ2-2	TGTGCCAGCAGTTTAATTCCGGCGGGTCGAGGAGGCGGGGAGCTGTTTTTT	CASSLIPAGRGGGELFF
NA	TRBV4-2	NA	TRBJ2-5	TGTGCCAGCAGCCAAGAGGGGGGTCAAGAGACCCAGTACTTC	CASSQEGGQETQYF
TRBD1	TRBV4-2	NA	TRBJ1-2	TGTGCCAGCAGCCAAGGGGCTGGACAGGGGTTTTCGGGCTACACCTTC	CASSQGAGQGFSGYTF
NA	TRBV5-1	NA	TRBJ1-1	TGCGCCAGTTCAAGGGATAGGGGCACTGAAGCTTTCTTT	CASSRDRGTEAFF
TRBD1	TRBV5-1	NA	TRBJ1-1	TGCGCCAGCAGCGTTGCCGGACAGGGGGCAAGCACTGAAGCTTTCTTT	CASSVAGQGASTEAFF